This TCR beta chain derives from a study of cytomegalovirus exposure and HLA in healthy donors listed by TCRdb under 2017. For the study in its entirety: An earlier analysis of approximately 640 of the donors reported about 290 Gb of sequence data and roughly 100 million unique TCR beta sequences from about 179 million T cells. An early release that covered about 600 HLA-typed donors contained about 300 gigabases of sequencing data and 65 million to 100 million unique TCR sequences. Of the 350 to 400 genotyped donors, around 81% fell in the genetic ancestry cluster associated with self-reported Caucasian donors. The study aimed to test whether signatures of past pathogen exposure could be identified by cataloging public T cell receptors. The study profiled the T cell repertoires of fewer than 850 subjects by immunosequencing and related them to cytomegalovirus serostatus. In addition to the first cohort of about 650 subjects, a separate validation cohort of about 120 different subjects was used. To predict cytomegalovirus infection status, the study combined high-throughput TCR immunosequencing, statistical association of individual TCRs with disease status, and machine learning. To study patterns of TCR occurrence, a later analysis re-analyzed previously published TCR beta repertoires from more than 550 donors and added high-resolution HLA genotyping. In the later analysis, no new phenotypic data were used to find candidate immune exposures; instead, reliance was placed on TCR beta sequences and their occurrence across donors. An earlier analysis of 500 to 650 of the donors applied high-throughput TCR beta sequencing to assess whether each TCR beta V gene segment acted as functional or pseudogenic. Donor age, sex, ethnicity and CMV serostatus were compiled together with the repertoire data. A later genetic analysis used genome-wide SNP genotypes for 398 of the 666 donors, treating that subset as a discovery cohort. Every repertoire in the discovery cohort had been generated on one and the same sequencing platform. HLA typing covered class I and class II loci at four-digit resolution. Typing coverage differed by locus: A, B, C, DRB1 and DQB1 were typed in about 629-630 donors, DQA1 in 500 to 550, DPA1 in roughly 590, and DPB1 in approximately 450. A handful of DR-DQ haplotypes were handled as single units for association and clustering because linkage in the cohort was strong. Among around 400 genotyped donors of the cohort, an average of approximately 230,000 unique TCR beta nucleotide sequences were sequenced per donor, roughly 20% of them non-productive. Points the paper makes about the study in general: Linkage disequilibrium might explain the correlated functional status among segregating V segments, but an unknown experimental factor could not be excluded. In an earlier analysis of 587 of the donors, most TCR beta V segments appeared in productive rearrangements about 87% or about 30% of the time, broadly matching IMGT annotations. Several of the top co-occurrence clusters appeared to be linked to parvovirus B19, influenza, CMV and Epstein-Barr virus, according to a later analysis. Presence/absence analyses assumed roughly uniform sequencing depth across donors, an assumption that may not hold. For the cohort, immune exposure information was limited to CMV serostatus. Because counts were too low, seventeen rarely observed V segments, including chromosome 9 orphons, were left out of the earlier analysis of 587 of the donors. When HLA alleles, especially DR and DQ, strongly co-occurred, TCR associations were difficult to assign to individual alleles. While some public TCRs were present in many individuals, most TCR sequences turned up only very rarely across donors. The authors suggested that the approach could potentially be generalized to other disease states and immunological phenotypes. Because HLA typing was missing for some donors at each locus, association tests included only the typed subset. In both the original and validation cohorts, the classifier was reported to diagnose cytomegalovirus status with high specificity and sensitivity. In a later analysis, the rate of TCR association differed among HLA loci, with DRB1 alleles having the most associated TCRs and HLA-C alleles having the fewest. According to a later genetic analysis, donors in an Asian-associated ancestry cluster had fewer N-insertions in productive TCRs than the roughly 700-donor mean. In a later analysis, most CMV-associated TCR beta chains were found to appear HLA-restricted, with HLA associations seemingly driven largely by CMV exposure. A further reported finding was that TCR beta sequences accurately predicted the HLA-A and HLA-B alleles for most subjects in the first cohort. In a later analysis, HLA-associated TCR beta chains were found to be more clonally expanded and to have lower generation probabilities than equally common non-associated chains. An association between a missense DCLRE1C variant and V-gene and J-gene trimming of TCR beta chains was found in a later genetic analysis and replicated in an independent cohort. Some IMGT-functional V segments, including TRBV6-2 and TRBV6-3, could not be told apart with the 87-base-pair reads, so those segments were excluded. In a later analysis, about 17,000 TCR beta sequences were associated with specific HLA alleles at a false discovery rate of 0.05. A group of highly shared sequence variants was considered likely to be a technical artifact of the sequencing pipeline. This cohort had only TCR beta chains sequenced, and the lack of alpha or paired-chain data limited which features could be detected. A total of some 180 TCR beta chains were listed by the study as associated with cytomegalovirus. A few of the identified cytomegalovirus-associated TCR beta chains were confirmed in vitro to be specific for cytomegalovirus antigens.

The germline V gene (reference sequence) yields SGHKS for CDR1 and YYEKEE for CDR2. V and J are truncated by 0 bases and 6 bases respectively, leaving an intervening sequence of 9 bases. The CDR3 sequence holds 13 residues, the cysteine and phenylalanine included. CDR3 DNA is the only sequence kept; it has 39 bases, read in frame from the first base. Library prep was done by the immunoSEQ multiplex PCR assay. For the multiplex PCR, a mixture combining 60 forward primers for TCR Vbeta segments and 13 reverse primers for TCR Jbeta segments was used. The CDR3 region of rearranged TCR beta genes was amplified from genomic DNA with a multiplex PCR assay. The Illumina HiSeq System was used to sequence the amplified TCR beta libraries as 87-base-pair reads. As for the original processing: Across the roughly 640 repertoires, a later analysis counted 80 million or so unique TCR beta chains, 8.5 million to 12 million of which were shared by at least two donors. To remove PCR and sequencing errors, raw reads were error-corrected and collapsed into unique sequences using a nearest-neighbor algorithm that merged closely related sequences. Alignment of CDR3 sequences to IMGT reference sequences was used to assign V, D and J gene segments. For a sequence to be retained, at least a six-nucleotide match to both a V gene segment and a J gene segment was required. A rearrangement was called productive if the CDR3 had no stop codons and remained in frame with V and J, and every other rearrangement was called non-productive. Following IMGT convention, CDR3 was defined as the stretch from the second conserved V-encoded cysteine to the conserved J-encoded phenylalanine. The earlier analysis of 450 to 750 of the donors excluded any sequence lacking an unambiguous match to a single V gene segment. An earlier analysis of almost 600 of the donors classified V segments as functional when productive rearrangements were above 56.7% and as segregating when the standard deviation between donors was above 5%. A statistical classification framework was built to diagnose cytomegalovirus status from the catalog of TCR beta chain sequences. In a later analysis, V and J genes were assigned by comparing TCR nucleotide sequences against IMGT/GENE-DB human TR gene sequences. Using the TCRdist pipeline, a later analysis assigned CDR3 sequences along with most-parsimonious VDJ recombination scenarios. In a later analysis, every TCR beta chain was defined by the combination of its CDR3 amino acid sequence and its V-gene family, and reads without a unique V-gene family were dropped. To address suspected cross-contamination and a sequencing artifact, a later analysis removed 450 to 700 highly shared, low-generation-probability nucleotide sequences. In a later analysis, a clonal expansion index was calculated for each public chain from normalized within-repertoire ranks of inferred template counts. A later analysis computed generation probabilities with a VDJ recombination model fitted to out-of-frame rearrangements, and checked the results against IGoR. Hypergeometric tests were used in a later analysis to score TCR-TCR, TCR-HLA and TCR-CMV co-occurrence, with a repertoire-size bias correction applied to the TCR pairs. In a later analysis, false discovery rates were estimated by permuting HLA or CMV assignments 20 times. In a later analysis, co-occurring TCRs were grouped with DBSCAN, and TCRdist sequence similarity was added when clustering was performed within HLA-allele-positive subsets. Co-occurrence clustering excluded repertoires with fewer than 30,000 or more than 120,000 public chains, plus five with anomalous nucleotide sharing. In its TCRdb copy, this immuneACCESS table keeps in-frame sequences only and misses some clones. Where compared with another copy, unresolved V genes explain less than half of these, and the others have no known cause. The DNA gave D and trimming, while V, J and clone size come from that table. The sample profile shows over 85,000 clones; roughly 73% of them were found once. Over 3% of the sample comes from the top ten.

A note on this clone: The antigen this receptor binds is unknown. No base quality information exists; no much larger clone differs at one position.

The cohort comprised fewer than 750 healthy bone marrow donors. All cohort members were sampled while nominally healthy, although unrecorded immune exposures were likely present. The donor was CMV seronegative and belonged to the group of roughly 330 seronegative cohort members. A peripheral blood sample was provided by each donor, and peripheral blood mononuclear cells were used for TCR beta sequencing. The Qiagen DNeasy Blood Extraction Kit was used to extract genomic DNA from the blood cell samples. The sequence was obtained from a man aged 40-55 years in good health and CMV-seronegative. The sequence joins TRBV5-5 to TRBJ1-2; the D gene is perhaps TRBD1, on 6 matching bases. Sequencing was performed on PBMCs. The CDR3: CASSLGRGDGYTF. At the DNA level, the sequence is TGTGCCAGCAGCTTGGGCAGGGGTGATGGCTACACCTTC.